A single sample is the source of the 7 T cell receptor beta chains below, sequenced in a study of blood T cell repertoires in COVID-19. Method: immunoSEQ multiplex PCR; TCRdb's copy keeps in-frame clones and lacks some. The sample consists of about 150,000 clones, almost 85% of them appearing once. Input material: peripheral blood. The receptors stem from a woman aged 80 or over with COVID-19, enrolled during active disease.

This chain joins TRBV6-4 and TRBJ2-3, with TRBD2 matching over 11 bases. This CDR3 contains 17 residues. Trimming cost V 7 bases and J 4 bases; bases outside gene matches: 13. The germline V gene encodes CDR1 MRHNA and CDR2 SNTAGT. CDR3 sequence reads: CASIRDNSGRAADTQYF. The CDR3 DNA reads as TGTGCCAGCATCCGAGATAATAGCGGGAGGGCCGCAGATACGCAGTATTTT.

This clone was picked up one time. The rearrangement joins TRBV3-1 (or the pseudogene TRBV3-2) to TRBJ1-5; D is perhaps TRBD1 (5 bases). The CDR3 runs 15 residues. V gave up 1 base and J gave up 3 bases, with 10 bases separating them. CDR1 is LGHDT, CDR2 YNNKEL, per germline (reference sequence). CDR3 in DNA: TGTGCCAGCAGCCAAGGGGGCTACAACAATCAGCCCCAGCATTTT. This sequence encodes CASSQGGYNNQPQHF.

This chain connects TRBV5-1 to TRBJ1-3, with 8 positions matching TRBD1. CDR1 is SGHRS and CDR2 is YFSETQ in the germline V gene. Trimming at V came to 6 bases and at J to 3 bases, leaving 17 bases not matched to a gene. The CDR3 covers 18 residues. This chain's CDR3 is CASTNRRDRYFFGNTIYF. The DNA of the CDR3 is TGCGCCAGCACCAACCGTCGGGACAGGTACTTTTTTGGAAACACCATATATTTT.

This chain connects TRBV6-4 to TRBJ2-1, with 11 bases that match TRBD2. This CDR3 is built from 16 residues. Per germline, CDR1 MRHNA and CDR2 SNTAGT. Germline trimming cut 3 bases from V and 7 bases from J; bases unmatched to any gene: 8. CDR3 sequence: CASSEGASGRWNEQFF. CDR3 nucleotide sequence: TGTGCCAGCAGTGAGGGGGCTAGCGGGAGGTGGAATGAGCAGTTCTTC.

As DNA, the CDR3 is TGTGCCAGCAGTCCCATACCGATCAGGGACTACGAGCAGTACTTC. Its translation is CASSPIPIRDYEQYF. The chain joins TRBV6-6 to TRBJ2-7, with D possibly TRBD1 on 5 matching bases. Trimming cost V 5 bases and J 3 bases, with 17 bases left between them. CDR1 MNHNY and CDR2 SVGAGI come from the germline V gene (reference sequence). The CDR3 is made up of 15 amino acids.

This clone was recorded once. V is TRBV19 and J is TRBJ1-2; 7 positions agree with TRBD1. CDR3 length equals 13 residues. J gave up 4 bases and V 5 bases, and 4 bases lay outside the gene matches. Germline values: CDR1 LNHDA, CDR2 SQIVND (reference sequence). CDR3 loop: CASSQGVSYGYTF. CDR3 sequence (DNA): TGTGCCAGTAGTCAGGGGGTGAGCTATGGCTACACCTTC.

V gene TRBV27 combines with J gene TRBJ2-6; D perhaps matches TRBD2 (5 bases). Germline values: CDR1 MNHEY, CDR2 SMNVEV (reference sequence). V dropped 9 bases and J dropped 0 bases, with 9 bases sitting between them. The length of the CDR3 is 14 residues. CDR3 sequence (DNA): TGTGCCAGAGAGGGTTCCTCTGGGGCCAACGTCCTGACTTTC. Translation gives CAREGSSGANVLTF.